This TCR beta chain appears in the sequencing data of a study of CD8 T cells in Susac syndrome. Random hexamers were used to reverse transcribe the RNA input (about 0.5 to 1 ug). TCRdb reprocessed the immunoSEQ multiplex PCR reads via MiXCR and lists one record per CDR3 protein. Among about 190,000 distinct CDR3 sequences listed, approximately 94% were seen once. The CDR3 runs to 11 residues. The germline V gene encodes CDR1 LGHDT and CDR2 YNNKEL (reference sequence). Trimming pared 5 bases from V and 6 bases from J, leaving 8 bases between. The sample taken for sequencing was CD4+ T cells from PBMCs. The receptor was derived from a human donor in good health. V and J are TRBV3-1 and TRBJ2-7, with D hard to call. The CDR3 DNA follows: TGTGCCAGCAGCGCCGTGGGCGAGCAGTACTTC. It is translated as CASSAVGEQYF.